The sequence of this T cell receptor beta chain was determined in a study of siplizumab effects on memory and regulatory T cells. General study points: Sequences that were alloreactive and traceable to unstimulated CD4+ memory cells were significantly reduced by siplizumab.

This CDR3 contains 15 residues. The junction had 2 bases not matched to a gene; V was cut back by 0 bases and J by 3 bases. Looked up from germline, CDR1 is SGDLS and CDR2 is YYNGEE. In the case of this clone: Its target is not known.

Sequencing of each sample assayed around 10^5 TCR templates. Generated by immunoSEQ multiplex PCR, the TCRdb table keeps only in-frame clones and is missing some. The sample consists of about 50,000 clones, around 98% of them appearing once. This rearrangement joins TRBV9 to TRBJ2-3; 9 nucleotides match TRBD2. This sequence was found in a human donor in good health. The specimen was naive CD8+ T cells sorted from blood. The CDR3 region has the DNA TGTGCCAGCAGCGTAGTAGCGGGAGCAACAGATACGCAGTATTTT. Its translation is CASSVVAGATDTQYF.